The clone carrying this T cell receptor (beta chain) was picked up a small number of times. This entry comes from a study of cytomegalovirus exposure and HLA in healthy donors. About the research overall: Around 80 million unique TCR sequences came from HLA-typed donors in an early release.

The PCR had 60 Vbeta and 13 Jbeta primers. Produced via immunoSEQ multiplex PCR; TCRdb's table is partial and in-frame only. The table has some 130,000 clones, around a tenth seen once. The CDR3 spans 14 residues. Per the germline V gene, CDR1 is SEHNR and CDR2 is FQNEAQ (reference sequence). V lost 4 bases, J lost 4 bases, and 4 bases stayed unmatched. The chain recombines TRBV7-9 with TRBJ1-1; TRBD1 agrees at 9 bases. This sequence originates from a man between 50 and 59 years old in good health and CMV-seronegative. Sequencing was carried out using PBMCs. The CDR3 protein is CASSSTGGITEAFF. The CDR3, as DNA: TGTGCCAGCAGCTCGACAGGGGGAATCACTGAAGCTTTCTTT.